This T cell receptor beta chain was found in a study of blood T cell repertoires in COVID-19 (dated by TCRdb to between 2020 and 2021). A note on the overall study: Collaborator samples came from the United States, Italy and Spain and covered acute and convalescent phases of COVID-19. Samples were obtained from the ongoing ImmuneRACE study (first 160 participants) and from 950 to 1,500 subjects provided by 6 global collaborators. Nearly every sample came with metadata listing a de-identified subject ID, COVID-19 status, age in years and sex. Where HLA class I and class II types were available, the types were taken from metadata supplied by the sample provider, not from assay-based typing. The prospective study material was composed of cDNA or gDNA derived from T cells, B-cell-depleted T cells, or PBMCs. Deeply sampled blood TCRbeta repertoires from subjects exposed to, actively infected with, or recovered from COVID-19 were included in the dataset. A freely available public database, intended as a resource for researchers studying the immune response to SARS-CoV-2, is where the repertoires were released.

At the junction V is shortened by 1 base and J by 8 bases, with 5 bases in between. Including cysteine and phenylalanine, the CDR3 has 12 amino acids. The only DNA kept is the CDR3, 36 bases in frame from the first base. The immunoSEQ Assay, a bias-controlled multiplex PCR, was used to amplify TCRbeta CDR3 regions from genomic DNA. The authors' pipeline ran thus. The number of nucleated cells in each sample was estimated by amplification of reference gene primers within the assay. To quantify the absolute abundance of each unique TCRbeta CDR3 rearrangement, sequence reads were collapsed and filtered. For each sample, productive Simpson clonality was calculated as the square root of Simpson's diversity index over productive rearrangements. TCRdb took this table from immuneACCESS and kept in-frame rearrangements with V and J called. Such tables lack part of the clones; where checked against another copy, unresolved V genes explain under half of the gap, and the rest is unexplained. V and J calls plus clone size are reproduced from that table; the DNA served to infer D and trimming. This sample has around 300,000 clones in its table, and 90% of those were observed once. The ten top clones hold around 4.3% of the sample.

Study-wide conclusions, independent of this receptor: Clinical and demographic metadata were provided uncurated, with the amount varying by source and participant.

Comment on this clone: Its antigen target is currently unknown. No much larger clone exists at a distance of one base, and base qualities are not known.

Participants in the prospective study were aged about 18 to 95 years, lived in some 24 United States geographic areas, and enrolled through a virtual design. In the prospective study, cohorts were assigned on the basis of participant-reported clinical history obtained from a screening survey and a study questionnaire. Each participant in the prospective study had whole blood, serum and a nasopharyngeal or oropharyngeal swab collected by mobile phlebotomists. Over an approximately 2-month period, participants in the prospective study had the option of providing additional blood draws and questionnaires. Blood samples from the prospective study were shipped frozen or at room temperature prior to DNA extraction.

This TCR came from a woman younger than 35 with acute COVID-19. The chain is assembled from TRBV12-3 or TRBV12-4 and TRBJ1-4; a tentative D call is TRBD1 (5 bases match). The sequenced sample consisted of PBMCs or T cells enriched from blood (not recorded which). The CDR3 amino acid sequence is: CASSLGQEKLFF. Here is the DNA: TGTGCCAGCAGTTTAGGACAGGAAAAACTGTTTTTT.